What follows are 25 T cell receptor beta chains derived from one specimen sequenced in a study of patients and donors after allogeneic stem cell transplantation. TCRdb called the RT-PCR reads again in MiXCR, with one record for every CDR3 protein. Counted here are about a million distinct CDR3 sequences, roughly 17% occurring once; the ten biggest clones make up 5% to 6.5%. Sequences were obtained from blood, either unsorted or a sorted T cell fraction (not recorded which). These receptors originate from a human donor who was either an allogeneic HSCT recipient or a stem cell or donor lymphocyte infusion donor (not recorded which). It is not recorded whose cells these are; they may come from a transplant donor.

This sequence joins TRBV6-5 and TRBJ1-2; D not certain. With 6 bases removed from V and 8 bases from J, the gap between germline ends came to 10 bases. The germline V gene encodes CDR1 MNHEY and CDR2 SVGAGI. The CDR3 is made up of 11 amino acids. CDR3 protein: CASRKGFGYTF. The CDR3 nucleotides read TGTGCCAGCAGGAAGGGTTTCGGCTACACCTTC.

DNA for the CDR3: TGCGCCAGCTACAACCGGGACTTCGGAGCAGATACGCAGTATTTT. Protein product: CASYNRDFGADTQYF. The rearrangement links TRBV5-1 to TRBJ2-3; the D gene is possibly TRBD2 (6 bases). This CDR3 spans 15 amino acids. CDR1 SGHRS and CDR2 YFSETQ come from the germline V gene. Trimming removed 7 bases at V and 4 bases at J, with 19 bases between. The complete variable domain, with remaining parts taken from reference TRBV5-1 and TRBJ2-3, reads KAGVTQTPRYLIKTRGQQVTLSCSPISGHRSVSWYQQTPGQGLQFLFEYFSETQRNKGNFPGRFSGRQFSNSRSEMNVSTLELGDSALYLCASYNRDFGADTQYFGPGTRLTVL.

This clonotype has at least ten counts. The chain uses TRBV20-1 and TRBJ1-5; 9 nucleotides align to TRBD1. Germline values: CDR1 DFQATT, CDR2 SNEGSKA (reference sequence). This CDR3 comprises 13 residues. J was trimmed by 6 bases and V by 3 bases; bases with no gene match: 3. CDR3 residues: CSARTGGAQPQHF. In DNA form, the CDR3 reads TGCAGTGCTAGGACAGGGGGGGCTCAGCCCCAGCATTTT.

The CDR3 spells CSADPGGEQYF. The CDR3 DNA reads TGCAGCGCCGACCCAGGGGGGGAGCAGTACTTC. The chain has TRBV29-1 and TRBJ2-7; D perhaps matches TRBD1 (7 bases). V lost 7 bases and J 7 bases, leaving 14 bases between the germline ends. CDR3 size: 11 residues. Germline lookup yields CDR1 SQVTM and CDR2 ANQGSEA.

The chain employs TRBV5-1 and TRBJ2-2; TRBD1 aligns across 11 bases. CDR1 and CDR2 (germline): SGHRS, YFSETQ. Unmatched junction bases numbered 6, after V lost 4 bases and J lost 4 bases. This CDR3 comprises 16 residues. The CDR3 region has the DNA TGCGCCAGCAGCCATGGACAGGGGGCAAGCACCGGGGAGCTGTTTTTT. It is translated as CASSHGQGASTGELFF.

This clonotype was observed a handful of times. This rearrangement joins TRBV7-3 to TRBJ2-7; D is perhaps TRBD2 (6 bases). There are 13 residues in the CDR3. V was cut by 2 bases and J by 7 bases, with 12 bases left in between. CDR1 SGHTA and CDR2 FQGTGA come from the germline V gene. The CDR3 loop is CASSLRTTSEQYF. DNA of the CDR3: TGTGCCAGCAGCTTACGGACTACCTCAGAGCAGTACTTC.

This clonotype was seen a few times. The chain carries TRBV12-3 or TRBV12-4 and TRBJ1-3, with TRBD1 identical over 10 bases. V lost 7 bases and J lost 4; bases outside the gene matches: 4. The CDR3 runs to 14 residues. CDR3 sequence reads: CASKGTGAGNTIYF. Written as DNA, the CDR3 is TGTGCCAGCAAAGGGACAGGGGCGGGAAACACCATATATTTT.

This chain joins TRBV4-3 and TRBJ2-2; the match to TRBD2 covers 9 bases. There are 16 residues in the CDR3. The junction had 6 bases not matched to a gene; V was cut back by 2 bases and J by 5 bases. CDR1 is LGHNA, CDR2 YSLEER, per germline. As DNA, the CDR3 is TGCGCCAGCAGCCAAAAAACACTAGCGGGTACCGGGGAGCTGTTTTTT. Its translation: CASSQKTLAGTGELFF.

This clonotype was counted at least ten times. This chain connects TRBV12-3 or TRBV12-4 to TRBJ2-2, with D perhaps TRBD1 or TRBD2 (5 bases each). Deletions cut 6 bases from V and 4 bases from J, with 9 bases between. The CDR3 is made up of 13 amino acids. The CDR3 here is CASRGEGTGELFF. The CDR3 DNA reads TGTGCCAGCAGGGGGGAAGGCACCGGGGAGCTGTTTTTT.

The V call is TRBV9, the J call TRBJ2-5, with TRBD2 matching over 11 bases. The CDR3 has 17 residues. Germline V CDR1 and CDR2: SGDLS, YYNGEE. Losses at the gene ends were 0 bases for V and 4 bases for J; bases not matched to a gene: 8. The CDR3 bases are TGTGCCAGCAGCGTAGAGCCCACTAGCGGGGGAGTAGAGACCCAGTACTTC. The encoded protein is CASSVEPTSGGVETQYF. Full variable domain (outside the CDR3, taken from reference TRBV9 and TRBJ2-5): DSGVTQTPKHLITATGQRVTLRCSPRSGDLSVYWYQQSLDQGLQFLIQYYNGEERAKGNILERFSAQQFPDLHSELNLSSLELGDSALYFCASSVEPTSGGVETQYFGPGTRLLVL.

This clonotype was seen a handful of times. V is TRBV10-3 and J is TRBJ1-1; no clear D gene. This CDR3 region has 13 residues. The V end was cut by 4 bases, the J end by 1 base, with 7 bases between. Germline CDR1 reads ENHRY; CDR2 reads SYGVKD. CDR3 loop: CAISGGRNTEAFF. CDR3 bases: TGTGCCATCAGTGGCGGCCGGAACACTGAAGCTTTCTTT.

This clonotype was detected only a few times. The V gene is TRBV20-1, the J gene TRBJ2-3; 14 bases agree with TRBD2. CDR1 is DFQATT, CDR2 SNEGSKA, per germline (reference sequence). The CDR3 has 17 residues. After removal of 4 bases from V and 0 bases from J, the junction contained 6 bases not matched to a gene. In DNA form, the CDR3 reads TGCAGTGCTAACCCGGGACTAGCGGGGGAAAGCACAGATACGCAGTATTTT. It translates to CSANPGLAGESTDTQYF.

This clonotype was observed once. CDR3 in DNA: TGTGCCAGCCTTCTTAACAATGAGCAGTTCTTC. Amino acids: CASLLNNEQFF. V is TRBV6-6 and J is TRBJ2-1; no definite D call. The V gene's germline CDR1 is MNHNY and CDR2 SVGAGI (reference sequence). CDR3 length equals 11 residues. Trimming stripped 8 bases from V and 5 bases from J, with 7 bases between.

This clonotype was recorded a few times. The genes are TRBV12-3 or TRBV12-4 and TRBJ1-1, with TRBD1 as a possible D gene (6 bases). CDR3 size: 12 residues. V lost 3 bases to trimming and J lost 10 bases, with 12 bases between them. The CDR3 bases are TGTGCCAGCAGTTTGGATAGGGGGAGAGCTTTCTTT. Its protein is CASSLDRGRAFF.

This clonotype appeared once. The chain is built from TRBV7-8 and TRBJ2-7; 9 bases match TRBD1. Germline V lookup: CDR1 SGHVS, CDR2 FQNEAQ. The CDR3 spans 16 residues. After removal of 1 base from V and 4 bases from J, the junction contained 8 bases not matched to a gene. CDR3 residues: CASSLVRDRDTYEQYF. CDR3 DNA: TGTGCCAGCAGCTTAGTGAGGGACAGGGACACGTACGAGCAGTACTTC.

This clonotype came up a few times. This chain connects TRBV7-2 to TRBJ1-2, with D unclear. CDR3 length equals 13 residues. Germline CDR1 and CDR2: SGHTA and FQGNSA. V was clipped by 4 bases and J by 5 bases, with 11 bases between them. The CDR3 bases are TGTGCCAGCAGCTCTCAGTTGGGGTATGGCTACACCTTC. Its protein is CASSSQLGYGYTF.

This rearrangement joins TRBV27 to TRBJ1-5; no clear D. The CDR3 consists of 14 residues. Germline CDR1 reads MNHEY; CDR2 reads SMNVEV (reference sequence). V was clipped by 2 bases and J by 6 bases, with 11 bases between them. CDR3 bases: TGTGCCAGCAGTTTAGCGTCGGAAAGTCAGCCCCAGCATTTT. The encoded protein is CASSLASESQPQHF.

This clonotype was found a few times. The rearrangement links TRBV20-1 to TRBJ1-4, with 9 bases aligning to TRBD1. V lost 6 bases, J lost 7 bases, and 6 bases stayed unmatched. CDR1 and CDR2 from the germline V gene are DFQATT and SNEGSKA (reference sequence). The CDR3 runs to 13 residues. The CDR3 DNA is TGCAGTGCGCAGGGACAGGGAGTTGAAAAACTGTTTTTT. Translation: CSAQGQGVEKLFF.

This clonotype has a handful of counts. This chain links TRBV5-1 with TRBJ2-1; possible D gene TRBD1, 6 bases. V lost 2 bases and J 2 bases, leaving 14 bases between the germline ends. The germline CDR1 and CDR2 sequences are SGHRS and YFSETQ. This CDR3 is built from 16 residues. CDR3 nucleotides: TGCGCCAGCAGCTTCCTAGGGACACCAACCTACAATGAGCAGTTCTTC. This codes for CASSFLGTPTYNEQFF.

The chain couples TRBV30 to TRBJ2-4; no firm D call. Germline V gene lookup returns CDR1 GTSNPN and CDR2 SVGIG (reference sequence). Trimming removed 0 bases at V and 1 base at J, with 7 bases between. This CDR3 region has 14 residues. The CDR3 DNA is TGTGCCTGGAGTGTAGTGTTGGCCAAAAACATTCAGTACTTC. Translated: CAWSVVLAKNIQYF.

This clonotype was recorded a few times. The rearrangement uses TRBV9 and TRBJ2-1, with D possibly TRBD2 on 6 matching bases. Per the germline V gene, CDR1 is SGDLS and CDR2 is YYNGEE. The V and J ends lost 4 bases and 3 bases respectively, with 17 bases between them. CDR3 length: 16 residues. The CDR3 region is CASSLPRTTNYNEQFF. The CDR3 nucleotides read TGTGCCAGCAGCCTACCCAGGACTACTAACTACAATGAGCAGTTCTTC.

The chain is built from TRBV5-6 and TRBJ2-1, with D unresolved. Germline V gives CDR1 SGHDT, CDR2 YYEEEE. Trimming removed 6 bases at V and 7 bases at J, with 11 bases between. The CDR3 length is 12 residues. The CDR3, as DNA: TGTGCCAGCACCATTTACCGGAATGAGCAGTTCTTC. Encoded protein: CASTIYRNEQFF.

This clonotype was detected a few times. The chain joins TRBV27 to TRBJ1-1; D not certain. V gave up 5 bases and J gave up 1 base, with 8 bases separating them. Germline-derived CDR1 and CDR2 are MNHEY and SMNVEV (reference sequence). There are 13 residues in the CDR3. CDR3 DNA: TGTGCCAGCAGTGACAAATGGAACACTGAAGCTTTCTTT. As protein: CASSDKWNTEAFF.

CDR3: CASSGGGPKNTEAFF. Here the CDR3 DNA reads TGCGCCAGCAGCGGGGGGGGGCCTAAGAACACTGAAGCTTTCTTT. The chain recombines TRBV4-1 with TRBJ1-1, with D possibly being TRBD1 (6 bases). V was pared by 5 bases and J by 1 base, with 14 bases between. The CDR3 sequence is 15 residues long. Germline V CDR1 and CDR2: MGHRA, YSYEKL.

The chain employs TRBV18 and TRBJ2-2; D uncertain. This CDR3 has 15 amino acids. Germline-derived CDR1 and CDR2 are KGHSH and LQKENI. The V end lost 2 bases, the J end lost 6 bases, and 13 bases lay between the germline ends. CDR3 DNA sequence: TGTGCCAGCTCACCATGGCTCAACGAGGCCGGGGAGCTGTTTTTT. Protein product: CASSPWLNEAGELFF.